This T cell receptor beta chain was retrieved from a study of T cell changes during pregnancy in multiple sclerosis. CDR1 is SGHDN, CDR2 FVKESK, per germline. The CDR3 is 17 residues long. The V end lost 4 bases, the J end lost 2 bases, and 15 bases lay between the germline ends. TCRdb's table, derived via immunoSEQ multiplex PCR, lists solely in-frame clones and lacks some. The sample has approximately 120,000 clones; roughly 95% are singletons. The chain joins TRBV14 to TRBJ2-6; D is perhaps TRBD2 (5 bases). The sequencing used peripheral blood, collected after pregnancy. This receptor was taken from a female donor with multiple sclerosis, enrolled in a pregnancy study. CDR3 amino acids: CASSRGLSGTGANVLTF. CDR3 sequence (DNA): TGTGCCAGCAGCCGCGGGCTCTCGGGGACTGGGGCCAACGTCCTGACTTTC. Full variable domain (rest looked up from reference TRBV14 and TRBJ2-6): EAGVTQFPSHSVIEKGQTVTLRCDPISGHDNLYWYRRVMGKEIKFLLHFVKESKQDESGMPNNRFLAERTGGTYSTLKVQPAELEDSGVYFCASSRGLSGTGANVLTFGAGSRLTVL.